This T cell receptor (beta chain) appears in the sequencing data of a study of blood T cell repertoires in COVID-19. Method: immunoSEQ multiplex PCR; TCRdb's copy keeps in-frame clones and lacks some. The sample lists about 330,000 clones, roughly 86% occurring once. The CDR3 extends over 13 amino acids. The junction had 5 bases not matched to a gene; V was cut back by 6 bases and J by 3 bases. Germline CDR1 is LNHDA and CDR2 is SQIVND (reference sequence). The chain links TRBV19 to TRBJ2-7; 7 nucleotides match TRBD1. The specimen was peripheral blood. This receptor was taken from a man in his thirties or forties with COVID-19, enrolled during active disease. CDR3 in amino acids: CASSEGTDYEQYF. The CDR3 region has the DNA TGTGCCAGTAGCGAAGGGACAGACTACGAGCAGTACTTC. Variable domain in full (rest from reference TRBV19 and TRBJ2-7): DGGITQSPKYLFRKEGQNVTLSCEQNLNHDAMYWYRQDPGQGLRLIYYSQIVNDFQKGDIAEGYSVSREKKESFPLTVTSAQKNPTAFYLCASSEGTDYEQYFGPGTRLTVT.